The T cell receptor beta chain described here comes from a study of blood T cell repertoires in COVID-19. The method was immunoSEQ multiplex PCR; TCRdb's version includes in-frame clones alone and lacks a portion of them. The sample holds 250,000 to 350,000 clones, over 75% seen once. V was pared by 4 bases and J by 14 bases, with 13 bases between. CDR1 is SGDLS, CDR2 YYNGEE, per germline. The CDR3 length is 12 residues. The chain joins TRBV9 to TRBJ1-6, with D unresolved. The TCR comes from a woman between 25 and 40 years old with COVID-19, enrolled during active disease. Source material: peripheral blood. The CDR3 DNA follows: TGTGCCAGCAGCAGAGGAACGCGGGCCCTCCACTTT. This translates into CASSRGTRALHF.